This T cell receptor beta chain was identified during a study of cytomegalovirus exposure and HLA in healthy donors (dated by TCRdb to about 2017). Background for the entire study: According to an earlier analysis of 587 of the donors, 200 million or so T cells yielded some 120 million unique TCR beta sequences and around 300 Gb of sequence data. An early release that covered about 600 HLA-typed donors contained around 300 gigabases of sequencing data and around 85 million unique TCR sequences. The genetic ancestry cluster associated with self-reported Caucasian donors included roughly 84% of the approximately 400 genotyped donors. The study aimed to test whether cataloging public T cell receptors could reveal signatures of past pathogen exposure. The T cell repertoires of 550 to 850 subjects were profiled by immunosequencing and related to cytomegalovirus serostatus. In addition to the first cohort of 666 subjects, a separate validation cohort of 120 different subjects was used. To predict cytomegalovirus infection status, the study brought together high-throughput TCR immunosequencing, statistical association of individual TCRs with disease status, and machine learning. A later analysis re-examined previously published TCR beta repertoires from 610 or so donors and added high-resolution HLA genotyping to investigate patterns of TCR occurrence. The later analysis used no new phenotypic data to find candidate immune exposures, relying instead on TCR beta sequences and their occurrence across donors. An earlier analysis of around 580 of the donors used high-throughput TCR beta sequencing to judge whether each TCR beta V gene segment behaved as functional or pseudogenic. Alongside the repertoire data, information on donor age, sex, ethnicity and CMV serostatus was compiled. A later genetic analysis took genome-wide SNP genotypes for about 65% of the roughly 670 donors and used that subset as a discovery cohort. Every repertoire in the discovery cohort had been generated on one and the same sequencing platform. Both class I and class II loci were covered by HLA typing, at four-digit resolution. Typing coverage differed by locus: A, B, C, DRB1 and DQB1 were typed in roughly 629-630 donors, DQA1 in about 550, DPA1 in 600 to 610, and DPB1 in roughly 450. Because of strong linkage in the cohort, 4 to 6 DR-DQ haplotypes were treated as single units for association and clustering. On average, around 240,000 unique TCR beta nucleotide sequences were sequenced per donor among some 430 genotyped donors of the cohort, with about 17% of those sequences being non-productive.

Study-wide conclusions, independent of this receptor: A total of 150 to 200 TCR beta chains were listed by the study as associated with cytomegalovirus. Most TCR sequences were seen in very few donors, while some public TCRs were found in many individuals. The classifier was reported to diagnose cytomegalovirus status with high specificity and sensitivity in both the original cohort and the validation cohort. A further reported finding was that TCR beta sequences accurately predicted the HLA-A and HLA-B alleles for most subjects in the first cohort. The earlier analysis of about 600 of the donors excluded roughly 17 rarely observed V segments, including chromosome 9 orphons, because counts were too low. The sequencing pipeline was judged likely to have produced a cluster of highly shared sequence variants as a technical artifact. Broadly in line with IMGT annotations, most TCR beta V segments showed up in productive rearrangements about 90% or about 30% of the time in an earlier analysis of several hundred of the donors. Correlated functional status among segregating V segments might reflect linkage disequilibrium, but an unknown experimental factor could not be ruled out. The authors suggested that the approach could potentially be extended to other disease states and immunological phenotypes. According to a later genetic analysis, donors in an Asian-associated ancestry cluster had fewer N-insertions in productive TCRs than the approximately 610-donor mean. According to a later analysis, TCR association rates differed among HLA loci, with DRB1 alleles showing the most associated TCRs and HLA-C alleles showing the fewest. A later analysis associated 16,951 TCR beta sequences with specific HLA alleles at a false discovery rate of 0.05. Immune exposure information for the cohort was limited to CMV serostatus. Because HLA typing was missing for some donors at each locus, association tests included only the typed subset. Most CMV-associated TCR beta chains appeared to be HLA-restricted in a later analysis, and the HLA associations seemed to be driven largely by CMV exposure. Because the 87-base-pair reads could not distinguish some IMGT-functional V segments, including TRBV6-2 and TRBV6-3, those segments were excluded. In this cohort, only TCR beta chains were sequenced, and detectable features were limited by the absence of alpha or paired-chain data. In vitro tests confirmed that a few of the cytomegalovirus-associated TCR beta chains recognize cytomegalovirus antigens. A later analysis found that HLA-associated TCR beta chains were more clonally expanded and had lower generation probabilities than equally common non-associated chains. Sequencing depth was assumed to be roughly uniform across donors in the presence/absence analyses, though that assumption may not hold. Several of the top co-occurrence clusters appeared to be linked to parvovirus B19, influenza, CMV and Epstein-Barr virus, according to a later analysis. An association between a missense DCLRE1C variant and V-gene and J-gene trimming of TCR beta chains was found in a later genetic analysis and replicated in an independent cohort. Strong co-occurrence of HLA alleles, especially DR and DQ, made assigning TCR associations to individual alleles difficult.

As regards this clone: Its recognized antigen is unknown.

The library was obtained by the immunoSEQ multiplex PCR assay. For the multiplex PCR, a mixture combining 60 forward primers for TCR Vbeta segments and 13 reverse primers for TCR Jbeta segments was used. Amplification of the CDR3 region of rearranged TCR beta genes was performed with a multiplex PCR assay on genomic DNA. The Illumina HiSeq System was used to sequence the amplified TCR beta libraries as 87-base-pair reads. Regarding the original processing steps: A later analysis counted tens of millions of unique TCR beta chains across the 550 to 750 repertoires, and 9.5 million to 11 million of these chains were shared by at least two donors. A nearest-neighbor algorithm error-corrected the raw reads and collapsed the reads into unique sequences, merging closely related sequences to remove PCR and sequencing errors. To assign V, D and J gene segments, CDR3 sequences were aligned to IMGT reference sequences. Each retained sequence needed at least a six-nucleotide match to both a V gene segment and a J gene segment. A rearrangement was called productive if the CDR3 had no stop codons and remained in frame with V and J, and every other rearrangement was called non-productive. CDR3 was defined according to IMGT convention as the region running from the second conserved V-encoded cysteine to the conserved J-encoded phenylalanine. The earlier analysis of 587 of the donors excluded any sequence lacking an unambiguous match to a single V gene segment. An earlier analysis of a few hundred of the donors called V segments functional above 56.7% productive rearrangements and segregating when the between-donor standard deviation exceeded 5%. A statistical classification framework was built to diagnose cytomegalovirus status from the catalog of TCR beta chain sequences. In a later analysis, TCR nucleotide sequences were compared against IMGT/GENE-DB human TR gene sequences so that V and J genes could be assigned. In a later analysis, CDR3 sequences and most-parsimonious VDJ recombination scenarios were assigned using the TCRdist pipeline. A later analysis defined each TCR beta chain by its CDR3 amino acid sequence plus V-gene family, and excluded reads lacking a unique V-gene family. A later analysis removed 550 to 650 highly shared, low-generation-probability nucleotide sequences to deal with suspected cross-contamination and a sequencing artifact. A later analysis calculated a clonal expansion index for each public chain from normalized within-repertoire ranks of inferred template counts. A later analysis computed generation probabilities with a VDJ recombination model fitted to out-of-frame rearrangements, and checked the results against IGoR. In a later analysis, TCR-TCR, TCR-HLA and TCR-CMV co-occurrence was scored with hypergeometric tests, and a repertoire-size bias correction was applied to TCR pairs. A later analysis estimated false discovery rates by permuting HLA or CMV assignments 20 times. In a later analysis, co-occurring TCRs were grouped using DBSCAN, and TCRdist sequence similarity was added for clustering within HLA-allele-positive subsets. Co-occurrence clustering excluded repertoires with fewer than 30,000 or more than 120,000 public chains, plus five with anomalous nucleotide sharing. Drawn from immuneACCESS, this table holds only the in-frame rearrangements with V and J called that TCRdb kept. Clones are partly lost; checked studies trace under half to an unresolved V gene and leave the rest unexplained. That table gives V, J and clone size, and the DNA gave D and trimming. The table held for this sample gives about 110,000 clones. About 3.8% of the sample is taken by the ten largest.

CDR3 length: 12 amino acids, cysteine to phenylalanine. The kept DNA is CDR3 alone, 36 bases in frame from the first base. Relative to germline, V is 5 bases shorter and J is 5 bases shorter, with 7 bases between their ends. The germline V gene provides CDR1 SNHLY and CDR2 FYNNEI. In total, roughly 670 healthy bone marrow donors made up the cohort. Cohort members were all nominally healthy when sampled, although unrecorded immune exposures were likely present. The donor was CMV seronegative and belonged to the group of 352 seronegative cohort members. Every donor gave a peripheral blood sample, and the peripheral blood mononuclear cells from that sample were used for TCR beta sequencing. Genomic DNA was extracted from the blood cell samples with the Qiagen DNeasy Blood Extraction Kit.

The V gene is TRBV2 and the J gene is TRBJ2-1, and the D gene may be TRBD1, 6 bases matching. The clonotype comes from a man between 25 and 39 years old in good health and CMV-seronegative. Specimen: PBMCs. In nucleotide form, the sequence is TGTGCCAGCAGTTGGACAGACAATGAGCAGTTCTTC. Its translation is CASSWTDNEQFF. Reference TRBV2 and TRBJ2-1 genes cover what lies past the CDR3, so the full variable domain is EPEVTQTPSHQVTQMGQEVILRCVPISNHLYFYWYRQILGQKVEFLVSFYNNEISEKSEIFDDQFSVERPDGSNFTLKIRSTKLEDSAMYFCASSWTDNEQFFGPGTRLTVL.